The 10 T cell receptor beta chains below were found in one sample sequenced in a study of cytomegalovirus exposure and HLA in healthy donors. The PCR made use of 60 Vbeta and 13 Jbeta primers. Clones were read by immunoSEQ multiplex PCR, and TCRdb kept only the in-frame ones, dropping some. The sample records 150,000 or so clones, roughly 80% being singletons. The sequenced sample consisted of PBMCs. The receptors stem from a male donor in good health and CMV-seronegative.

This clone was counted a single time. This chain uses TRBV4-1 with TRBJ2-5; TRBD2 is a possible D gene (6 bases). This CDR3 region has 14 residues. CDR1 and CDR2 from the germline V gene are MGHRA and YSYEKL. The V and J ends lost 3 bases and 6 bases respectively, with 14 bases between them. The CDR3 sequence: CASSHNGLTKTQYF. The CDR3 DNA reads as TGCGCCAGCAGCCACAACGGACTAACAAAGACCCAGTACTTC.

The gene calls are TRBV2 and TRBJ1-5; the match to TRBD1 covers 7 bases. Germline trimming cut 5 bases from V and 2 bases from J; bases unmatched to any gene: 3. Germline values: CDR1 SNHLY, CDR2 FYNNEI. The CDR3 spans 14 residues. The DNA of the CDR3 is TGTGCCAGCAGTAGCAGGGGGGGCAATCAGCCCCAGCATTTT. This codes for CASSSRGGNQPQHF.

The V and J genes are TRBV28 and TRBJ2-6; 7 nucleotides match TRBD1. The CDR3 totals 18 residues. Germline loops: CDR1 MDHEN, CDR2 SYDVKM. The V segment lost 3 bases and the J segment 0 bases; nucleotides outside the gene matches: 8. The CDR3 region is CASSFSTGHLSGANVLTF. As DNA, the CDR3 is TGTGCCAGCAGTTTTTCGACAGGGCACCTCTCTGGGGCCAACGTCCTGACTTTC.

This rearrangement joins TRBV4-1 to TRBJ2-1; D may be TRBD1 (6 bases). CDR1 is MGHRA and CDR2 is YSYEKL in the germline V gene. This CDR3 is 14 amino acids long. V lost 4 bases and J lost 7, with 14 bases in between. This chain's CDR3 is CASSLGQGKNEQFF. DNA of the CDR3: TGCGCCAGCAGCCTCGGGCAGGGGAAGAATGAGCAGTTCTTC.

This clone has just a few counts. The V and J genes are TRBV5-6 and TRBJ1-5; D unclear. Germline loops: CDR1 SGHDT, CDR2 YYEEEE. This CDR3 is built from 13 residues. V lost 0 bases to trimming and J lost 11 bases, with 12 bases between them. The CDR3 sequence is CASSLVSDSTQHF. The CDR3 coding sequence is TGTGCCAGCAGCTTGGTGTCAGATTCAACCCAGCATTTT. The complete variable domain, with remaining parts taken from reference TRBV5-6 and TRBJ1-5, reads DAGVTQSPTHLIKTRGQQVTLRCSPKSGHDTVSWYQQALGQGPQFIFQYYEEEERQRGNFPDRFSGHQFPNYSSELNVNALLLGDSALYLCASSLVSDSTQHFGDGTRLSIL.

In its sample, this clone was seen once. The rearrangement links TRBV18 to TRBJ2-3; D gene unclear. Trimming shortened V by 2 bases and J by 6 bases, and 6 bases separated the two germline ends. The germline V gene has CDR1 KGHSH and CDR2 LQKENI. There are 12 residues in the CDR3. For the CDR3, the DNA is TGTGCCAGCTCACCAGCAGCGGATACGCAGTATTTT. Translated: CASSPAADTQYF.

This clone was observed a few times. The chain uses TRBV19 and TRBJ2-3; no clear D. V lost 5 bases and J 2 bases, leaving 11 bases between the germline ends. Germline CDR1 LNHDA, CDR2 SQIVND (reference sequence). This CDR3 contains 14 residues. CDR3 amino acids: CASSGRLNTDTQYF. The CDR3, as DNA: TGTGCCAGTAGTGGCAGGCTTAACACAGATACGCAGTATTTT.

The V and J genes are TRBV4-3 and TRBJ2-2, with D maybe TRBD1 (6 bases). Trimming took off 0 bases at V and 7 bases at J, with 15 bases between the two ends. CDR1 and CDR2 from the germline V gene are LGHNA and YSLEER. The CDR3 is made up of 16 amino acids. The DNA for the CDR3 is TGCGCCAGCAGCCAAGATCTAACAGGGTGGGGCGGGGAGCTGTTTTTT. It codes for CASSQDLTGWGGELFF.

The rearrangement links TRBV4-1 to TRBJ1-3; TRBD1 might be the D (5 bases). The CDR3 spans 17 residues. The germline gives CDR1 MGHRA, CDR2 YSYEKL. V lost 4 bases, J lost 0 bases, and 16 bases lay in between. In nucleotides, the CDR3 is TGCGCCAGCAGCCCCAGGACAACCCAGAGCTCTGGAAACACCATATATTTT. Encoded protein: CASSPRTTQSSGNTIYF.

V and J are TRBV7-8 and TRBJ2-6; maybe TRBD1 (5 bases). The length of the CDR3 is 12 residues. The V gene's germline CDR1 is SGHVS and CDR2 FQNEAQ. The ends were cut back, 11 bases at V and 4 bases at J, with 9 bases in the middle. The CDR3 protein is CAAGFGANVLTF. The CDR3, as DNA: TGTGCCGCAGGGTTCGGGGCCAACGTCCTGACTTTC.